The present T cell receptor beta chain was sequenced within a study of CD8+CD57+ T cells in acquired aplastic anemia. The template used for profiling TCR beta VDJ and CDR3 was genomic DNA. TCRdb ran MiXCR on the reads and lists one entry per CDR3 protein. The table shows around 150,000 distinct CDR3 sequences, with around 48% occurring only once. The patients chosen for sequencing had shown expansion of CD8+CD57+ cells (detected by flow cytometry). This CDR3 is built from 12 residues. Per the germline V gene, CDR1 is KGHDR and CDR2 is SFDVKD. V gave up 2 bases and J gave up 13 bases; unmatched junction bases: 6.

This chain joins TRBV24-1 and TRBJ1-1, with TRBD1 matching 7 bases. The sample was sorted CD4+, CD8+, or CD8+CD57+ T cells (not recorded which) from PBMCs. The source of this sequence is a human donor with aplastic anemia. The CDR3 DNA reads TGTGCCACCAGTGATTACAGGGGAGGGTTTTTCTTT. Translation: CATSDYRGGFFF.